These T cell receptor beta chains were read from a single sample in a study of control samples from healthy donors and cancer patients. Profiled with immunoSEQ multiplex PCR; TCRdb holds only in-frame clones, not every one. The sample includes 40,000 to 50,000 clones, over 90% of them seen just once. The sequencing sample was made of PBMCs. The receptor set was obtained from a woman aged 45-65 years with head and neck cancer. Both conserved end residues are part of each CDR3. D genes are given only for firm matches. Clone size is not always given. Where it is, it says once, few, many or a class for expanded clones.

>TRBV5-1|-|TRBJ1-1|TRBD1
TGCGCCAGCAGCACCGGCGGACAGGGGGGATCGGCTTTCTTT
CASSTGGQGGSAFF
>TRBV7-9|-|TRBJ1-1|TRBD1
TGTGCCACCCACAGGGGCTCGAACACTGAAGCTTTCTTT
CATHRGSNTEAFF
>TRBV27|-|TRBJ1-1|-
TGTGCCAGCAGTTCGGGGACTGAAGCTTTCTTT
CASSSGTEAFF
>TRBV30|few|TRBJ2-3|-
TGTGCCTGGAGTACCTTCCGATGGGATACGCAGTATTTT
CAWSTFRWDTQYF
>TRBV5-1|-|TRBJ1-6|-
TGCGCCAGCAGCTTGGGTGGTATCAATTCACCCCTCCACTTT
CASSLGGINSPLHF
>TRBV2|-|TRBJ1-2|TRBD1
TGTGCCAGCAGCCGACAGGGCGATGGCTACACCTTC
CASSRQGDGYTF
>TRBV18|-|TRBJ2-2|TRBD1
TGTGCCAGCTCACCGACAGGGCTCACCGGGGAGCTGTTTTTT
CASSPTGLTGELFF
>TRBV5-6|-|TRBJ2-7|-
TGTGCCAGCAGCTTGGAGGGAGTACCCTACGAGCAGTACTTC
CASSLEGVPYEQYF
>TRBV25-1|-|TRBJ1-4|-
TGTGCCAGCAGTAGTAGGGTGGGGGAAAAACTGTTTTTT
CASSSRVGEKLFF
>TRBV20-1|-|TRBJ1-2|-
TGCAGTGCTAGACCCCGCTATGGCTACACCTTC
CSARPRYGYTF
>TRBV29-1|-|TRBJ1-2|-
TGCAGCACCAGTTCGGGGTATGGCTATGGCTACACCTTC
CSTSSGYGYGYTF
>TRBV2|once|TRBJ2-1|-
TGTGCCTGGAAGGATTCCACGGTAGGGAATGAGCAGTTCTTC
CAWKDSTVGNEQFF
>TRBV6-5|-|TRBJ2-7|-
TGTGCCGGGGAGGGACAGTTTTCCTACGAGCAGTACTTC
CAGEGQFSYEQYF
>TRBV28|once|TRBJ1-2|TRBD1
TGTGCCAGCAGGAGGGGGCTCGACTATGGCTACACCTTC
CASRRGLDYGYTF
>TRBV7-9|-|TRBJ1-1|-
TGTGCCAGCAGCTACCCCGGCTCGACGGACATGAACACTGAAGCTTTCTTT
CASSYPGSTDMNTEAFF
>TRBV11-2|-|TRBJ2-1|TRBD2
TGTGCCAGCAACTCCCGGGAGGATTACAATGAGCAGTTCTTC
CASNSREDYNEQFF
>TRBV5-1|-|TRBJ2-1|TRBD2
TGCGCCAGCAGCGGTCCGGGACTAGCTTCGTACAATGAGCAGTTCTTC
CASSGPGLASYNEQFF
>TRBV7-2|-|TRBJ2-1|-
TGTGCCAGCAGCTCTGGAGGCTTGTCTGACAATGAGCAGTTCTTC
CASSSGGLSDNEQFF
>TRBV29-1|-|TRBJ2-5|-
TGCAGCGTTGAGCCGACGTTACAAGAGACCCAGTACTTC
CSVEPTLQETQYF
>TRBV19|-|TRBJ2-3|-
TGTGCCAGTAGGGCAGGGGACCTAACAGATACGCAGTATTTT
CASRAGDLTDTQYF
>TRBV28|-|TRBJ2-1|-
TGTGCCAGCAGAAGGACAGAATACAATGAGCAGTTCTTC
CASRRTEYNEQFF
>TRBV6-5|-|TRBJ2-4|TRBD1
TGTGCCAGCAGTACACAGGGGACCAAAAACATTCAGTACTTC
CASSTQGTKNIQYF
>TRBV28|-|TRBJ1-1|TRBD1
TGTGCCAGCAGTCCCCCGACAGGGCAGAACACTGAAGCTTTCTTT
CASSPPTGQNTEAFF
>TRBV6-1|-|TRBJ2-4|-
TGTGCCAGCAGTGAAGCGCTTCGCTTAGCAGGAGGCAAAAACATTCAGTACTTC
CASSEALRLAGGKNIQYF
>TRBV5-1|-|TRBJ1-1|-
TGCGCCAGCAGCTTCCGGGGCTTGGCCACTGAAGCTTTCTTT
CASSFRGLATEAFF
>TRBV28|once|TRBJ2-2|TRBD1
TGTGCCAGCAGCGGACAGGGGAAGGGGAGCACCGGGGAGCTGTTTTTT
CASSGQGKGSTGELFF
>TRBV5-1|-|TRBJ1-2|TRBD1
TGCGCCAGCAGCTTTGGGACAGGGTGGGAAGGCTACACCTTC
CASSFGTGWEGYTF
>TRBV7-2|-|TRBJ2-1|-
TGTGCCAGCAGCGCAGGGGTACGTAACAATGAGCAGTTCTTC
CASSAGVRNNEQFF
>TRBV12-5|-|TRBJ1-2|-
TGTGCTAGTGGCTTCAACCCCCCGGACAGCTATGGCTACACCTTC
CASGFNPPDSYGYTF
>TRBV6-2/TRBV6-3|-|TRBJ1-1|-
TGTGCCAGCAGTCTTCCGGGACGGGCGAACACTGAAGCTTTCTTT
CASSLPGRANTEAFF
>TRBV7-9|-|TRBJ2-2|TRBD1
TGTGCCAGCAGCTTAGGGACAGGGGACACCGGGGAGCTGTTTTTT
CASSLGTGDTGELFF
>TRBV5-1|few|TRBJ1-6|TRBD1
TGCGCCAGCAGCTCCGGACAGGGGCCGAACAATTCACCCCTCCACTTT
CASSSGQGPNNSPLHF
>TRBV6-5|-|TRBJ1-6|TRBD1
TGTGCCAGCAGTTACGGACAGGGGGATTCACCCCTCCACTTT
CASSYGQGDSPLHF
>TRBV16|-|TRBJ1-2|-
TGTGCCAGCAGCCGCCACACAGGGTATGGCTACACCTTC
CASSRHTGYGYTF
>TRBV19|-|TRBJ1-4|-
TGTGCCAGTAGTGTTGGACAGTCAACTAATGAAAAACTGTTTTTT
CASSVGQSTNEKLFF
>TRBV28|once|TRBJ1-6|-
TGTGCCACCCTTTTTTCGACAGCCCATAATTCACCCCTCCACTTT
CATLFSTAHNSPLHF
>TRBV10-2|-|TRBJ1-6|-
TGCGCCAGCAGTGTTAGGGAGGCAAGCTCCTATAATTCACCCCTCCACTTT
CASSVREASSYNSPLHF
>TRBV2|-|TRBJ1-2|-
TGTGCCAGCACTCCCCAGGGCGGTGGCTACACCTTC
CASTPQGGGYTF
>TRBV6-6|-|TRBJ1-3|-
TGTGCCAGCAGTCCCCAACCGGGGGACCTAAGCGGTAACACCATATATTTT
CASSPQPGDLSGNTIYF
>TRBV6-4|-|TRBJ2-3|TRBD2
TGTGCCAGCAGTGACACTAGCGGCACAGATACGCAGTATTTT
CASSDTSGTDTQYF
>TRBV6-6|once|TRBJ1-6|TRBD1
TGTGCCAGCAGTCCGACAGGGATTTCACCCCTCCACTTT
CASSPTGISPLHF
>TRBV7-2|-|TRBJ1-5|TRBD1
TGTGCCAGCAGCTTAGCAGTTCAGGGGGGGCAGCCCCAGCATTTT
CASSLAVQGGQPQHF